The entry below describes one T cell receptor beta chain. With 1 base removed from V and 3 bases from J, the gap between germline ends came to 7 bases. The length of the CDR3 is 12 residues. Germline V gives CDR1 GTSNPN, CDR2 SVGIG (reference sequence). Study processing details: Reference gene primer amplification gave estimated nucleated cell counts. Data came from immunoSEQ multiplex PCR; TCRdb stores just in-frame clones and leaves some out. The D gene and trimming were derived from the DNA, and the V and J assignments and clone size from that table. The sample contains tens of thousands of clones, around 86% of which appear only once. These data come from a study of blood T cell repertoires in COVID-19. Across the whole study: Sample material is recorded as cDNA or gDNA derived from T cells, B-cell-depleted T cells, or PBMCs.

This TCR derives from a woman older than 75 with acute or convalescent COVID-19. The sample comprised peripheral blood. The chain uses TRBV30 and TRBJ2-7, with a possible D match to TRBD1 (6 bases). The CDR3 region has the DNA TGTGCCTGGAGTGGACAGGTCTACGAGCAGTACTTC. Translating gives CAWSGQVYEQYF.